Below, 20 T cell receptor beta chains from the same sample are listed, as sequenced in a study of T cell responses to AZD1222 COVID-19 vaccine. Sequencing used immunoSEQ multiplex PCR; TCRdb keeps in-frame clones, though not all of them. The top ten hold around 1.6% of the sample, which has some 130,000 clones, over 90% seen once. Sequencing was performed on peripheral blood, taken on day 0 of AZD1222 vaccination. Every receptor here comes from an adult in good health.

The gene calls are TRBV5-6 and TRBJ1-5; TRBD1 aligns across 7 bases. Looked up from germline, CDR1 is SGHDT and CDR2 is YYEEEE. Germline trimming cut 2 bases from V and 7 bases from J; bases unmatched to any gene: 9. This CDR3 has 15 amino acids. The CDR3, as DNA: TGTGCCAGCAGCTTACAAGGGACAGTCTACCAGCCCCAGCATTTT. Translation gives CASSLQGTVYQPQHF.

This clone is a singleton in its sample. The rearrangement links TRBV10-1 to TRBJ2-7; TRBD1 agrees at 9 bases. This CDR3 has 13 amino acids. Germline lookup yields CDR1 WNHNN and CDR2 SYGVQD (reference sequence). V trimming: 8 bases; J trimming: 3 bases; junction bases outside the gene matches: 5. CDR3 in amino acids: CASAGTGFYEQYF. The CDR3 DNA reads as TGCGCCAGCGCCGGGACAGGGTTCTACGAGCAGTACTTC.

This chain uses TRBV29-1 with TRBJ1-5, with D uncertain. Trimming took off 0 bases at V and 6 bases at J, with 9 bases between the two ends. Per the germline V gene, CDR1 is SQVTM and CDR2 is ANQGSEA. The CDR3 totals 13 residues. Here the CDR3 reads CSVEEGSAQPQHF. The CDR3 nucleotides read TGCAGCGTTGAAGAGGGGTCCGCTCAGCCCCAGCATTTT.

V usage is TRBV3-1 (or the pseudogene TRBV3-2) and J usage is TRBJ1-2, with TRBD1 as a possible D gene (5 bases). CDR1 and CDR2 from the germline V gene are LGHDT and YNNKEL (reference sequence). Trimming removed 3 bases at V and 0 bases at J, with 14 bases between. The CDR3 sequence is 16 residues long. The CDR3 spells CASSQGRSTANYGYTF. CDR3 DNA sequence: TGTGCCAGCAGCCAGGGACGCAGCACAGCTAACTATGGCTACACCTTC.

The V and J genes are TRBV14 and TRBJ1-1, with 8 positions matching TRBD1. Per germline, CDR1 SGHDN and CDR2 FVKESK. V was pared by 0 bases and J by 0 bases, with 9 bases of the junction left unmatched. CDR3 length: 18 residues. CDR3 bases: TGTGCCAGCAGCCAAGATAGTCCCCAGGGGGCGATGAACACTGAAGCTTTCTTT. Its protein product is CASSQDSPQGAMNTEAFF. Full variable domain (missing parts from reference TRBV14 and TRBJ1-1): EAGVTQFPSHSVIEKGQTVTLRCDPISGHDNLYWYRRVMGKEIKFLLHFVKESKQDESGMPNNRFLAERTGGTYSTLKVQPAELEDSGVYFCASSQDSPQGAMNTEAFFGQGTRLTVV.

V gene TRBV5-6 combines with J gene TRBJ2-2, with 7 bases identical to TRBD1. The CDR3 totals 16 residues. The junction had 7 bases not matched to a gene; V was cut back by 3 bases and J by 2 bases. Germline V gene lookup returns CDR1 SGHDT and CDR2 YYEEEE. CDR3 in DNA: TGTGCCAGCAGCTACCTCGACAGGGTAAACACCGGGGAGCTGTTTTTT. Encoded protein: CASSYLDRVNTGELFF.

The chain links TRBV24-1 to TRBJ1-1; D gene unclear. The CDR3 length is 11 residues. Germline lookup yields CDR1 KGHDR and CDR2 SFDVKD. V lost 0 bases to trimming and J lost 5 bases, with 0 bases between them. The CDR3 loop is CATSDLTEAFF. In nucleotides, the CDR3 is TGTGCCACCAGTGATTTGACTGAAGCTTTCTTT.

The rearrangement links TRBV5-4 to TRBJ2-5, with TRBD1 matching over 7 bases. The trim removed 4 bases at V and 1 base at J, leaving 10 bases unmatched. The CDR3 has 16 residues. Per the germline V gene, CDR1 is SGHNT and CDR2 is YYREEE (reference sequence). CDR3 sequence reads: CASSVGQERTQETQYF. DNA for the CDR3: TGTGCCAGCAGCGTTGGACAGGAGAGAACCCAAGAGACCCAGTACTTC.

This clone was picked up a small number of times. The chain combines TRBV30 with TRBJ2-3, with D maybe TRBD1 (5 bases). This CDR3 is built from 13 residues. V dropped 2 bases and J dropped 2 bases, with 8 bases sitting between them. From germline, CDR1 is GTSNPN and CDR2 SVGIG (reference sequence). This CDR3 is CAWSRQTTDTQYF. The CDR3 region has the DNA TGTGCCTGGAGTCGACAGACCACAGATACGCAGTATTTT.

This sequence joins TRBV4-3 and TRBJ1-2; weak D call: TRBD1 (6 bases). Trimming pared 4 bases from V and 2 bases from J, leaving 14 bases between. CDR3 length: 15 amino acids. Looked up from germline, CDR1 is LGHNA and CDR2 is YSLEER. The CDR3 nucleotides are TGCGCCAGCAGCCCCGAGACAGGCGAAAACTATGGCTACACCTTC. Translated, it gives CASSPETGENYGYTF.

This clone was detected once. The rearrangement links TRBV19 to TRBJ1-2, with 8 bases lining up with TRBD1. The CDR3 is 14 residues long. Germline values: CDR1 LNHDA, CDR2 SQIVND (reference sequence). Trimming removed 3 bases from V and 8 bases from J; junction bases left unmatched: 8. The CDR3 DNA follows: TGTGCCAGTAGTATTCTGAACAGGGGGGAAGGCTACACCTTC. This sequence encodes CASSILNRGEGYTF.

This chain joins TRBV28 and TRBJ1-4, with unresolved D. This CDR3 has 14 amino acids. The ends were cut back, 2 bases at V and 8 bases at J, with 12 bases in the middle. Germline loops: CDR1 MDHEN, CDR2 SYDVKM. CDR3 nucleotides: TGTGCCAGCAGTTTAATGCTAGAAGAGGAAAAACTGTTTTTT. Encoded protein: CASSLMLEEEKLFF. The variable domain in full, completed from reference TRBV28 and TRBJ1-4, reads DVKVTQSSRYLVKRTGEKVFLECVQDMDHENMFWYRQDPGLGLRLIYFSYDVKMKEKGDIPEGYSVSREKKERFSLILESASTNQTSMYLCASSLMLEEEKLFFGSGTQLSVL.

V usage is TRBV7-8 and J usage is TRBJ1-3, with a tentative D call TRBD1 (5 bases). The CDR3 runs to 15 residues. The V gene's germline CDR1 is SGHVS and CDR2 FQNEAQ. Trimming shortened V by 0 bases and J by 4 bases, and 10 bases separated the two germline ends. The CDR3 sequence is CASSLAGPRGNTIYF. As DNA, the CDR3 is TGTGCCAGCAGCTTAGCGGGGCCGCGGGGAAACACCATATATTTT.

The chain employs TRBV28 and TRBJ1-2; 10 bases map to TRBD1. Germline V CDR1 and CDR2: MDHEN, SYDVKM. This CDR3 is built from 14 residues. V lost 6 bases, J lost 3 bases, and 4 bases stayed unmatched. CDR3: CASRPGQGYYGYTF. The CDR3, as DNA: TGTGCCAGCAGACCGGGACAGGGGTACTATGGCTACACCTTC.

The rearrangement links TRBV6-6 to TRBJ2-5, with TRBD1 matching 7 bases. V shed 0 bases, J shed 5 bases, and the junction held 9 bases outside the gene matches. Germline lookup yields CDR1 MNHNY and CDR2 SVGAGI (reference sequence). CDR3 length equals 16 residues. For the CDR3, the DNA is TGTGCCAGCAGTTACTCACTGGCAGGGGGTGCGGAGACCCAGTACTTC. Protein product: CASSYSLAGGAETQYF.

The rearrangement joins TRBV5-1 to TRBJ2-7; unclear D gene. The germline V gene has CDR1 SGHRS and CDR2 YFSETQ. Trimming shortened V by 3 bases and J by 2 bases, and 15 bases separated the two germline ends. The CDR3 spans 15 residues. In DNA, the CDR3 is TGCGCCAGCAGCTCCCAGATTCTTGGGACCTACGAGCAGTACTTC. Protein product: CASSSQILGTYEQYF.

The CDR3 loop is CASRTGGSSNQPQHF. CDR3 nucleotides: TGTGCCAGCAGAACAGGGGGCTCCAGCAATCAGCCCCAGCATTTT. The rearrangement uses TRBV2 and TRBJ1-5; 9 bases are shared with TRBD1. V lost 6 bases and J lost 1; bases outside the gene matches: 4. CDR1 SNHLY and CDR2 FYNNEI come from the germline V gene. The length of the CDR3 is 15 residues.

The V call is TRBV7-2, the J call TRBJ2-5, with 7 bases identical to TRBD2. CDR1 and CDR2 from the germline V gene are SGHTA and FQGNSA. The J segment lost 3 bases and the V segment lost 3 bases, leaving 4 bases of the junction unmatched. This CDR3 region has 14 residues. CDR3 in amino acids: CASSFSGGEETQYF. CDR3 nucleotide sequence: TGTGCCAGCAGCTTTTCGGGGGGTGAAGAGACCCAGTACTTC.

The V and J genes are TRBV19 and TRBJ1-3; D not resolved. The CDR3 totals 16 residues. CDR1 and CDR2 from the germline V gene are LNHDA and SQIVND (reference sequence). Trimming removed 4 bases at V and 4 bases at J, with 17 bases between. CDR3 in amino acids: CASSTYLAGVGNTIYF. The CDR3 bases are TGTGCCAGTAGTACATACCTCGCCGGGGTCGGAAACACCATATATTTT.

The chain recombines TRBV2 with TRBJ1-6; no firm D call. This CDR3 contains 12 residues. Trimming shortened V by 0 bases and J by 13 bases, and 7 bases separated the two germline ends. Germline-derived CDR1 and CDR2 are SNHLY and FYNNEI. The CDR3 coding sequence is TGTGCCAGCAGTGAAGCGGGATCTCCCCTCCACTTT. This translates into CASSEAGSPLHF.